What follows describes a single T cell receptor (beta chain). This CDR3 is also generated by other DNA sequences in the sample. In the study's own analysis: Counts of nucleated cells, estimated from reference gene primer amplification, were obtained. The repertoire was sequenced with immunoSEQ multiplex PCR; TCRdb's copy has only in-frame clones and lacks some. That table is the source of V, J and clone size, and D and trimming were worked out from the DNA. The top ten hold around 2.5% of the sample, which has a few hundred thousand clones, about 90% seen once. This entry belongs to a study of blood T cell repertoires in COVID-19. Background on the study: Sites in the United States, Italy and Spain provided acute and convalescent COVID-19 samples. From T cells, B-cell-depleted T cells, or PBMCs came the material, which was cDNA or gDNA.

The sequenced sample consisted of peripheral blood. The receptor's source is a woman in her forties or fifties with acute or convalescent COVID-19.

This CDR3 is CATSDSNQPQHF. The CDR3 DNA reads TGTGCCACCAGTGATTCTAATCAGCCCCAGCATTTT. The rearrangement joins TRBV24-1 to TRBJ1-5; no clear D. Between the trimmed V and J ends, which lost 2 bases and 4 bases, there was a span of 2 bases. The CDR3 consists of 12 residues. Per the germline V gene, CDR1 is KGHDR and CDR2 is SFDVKD.